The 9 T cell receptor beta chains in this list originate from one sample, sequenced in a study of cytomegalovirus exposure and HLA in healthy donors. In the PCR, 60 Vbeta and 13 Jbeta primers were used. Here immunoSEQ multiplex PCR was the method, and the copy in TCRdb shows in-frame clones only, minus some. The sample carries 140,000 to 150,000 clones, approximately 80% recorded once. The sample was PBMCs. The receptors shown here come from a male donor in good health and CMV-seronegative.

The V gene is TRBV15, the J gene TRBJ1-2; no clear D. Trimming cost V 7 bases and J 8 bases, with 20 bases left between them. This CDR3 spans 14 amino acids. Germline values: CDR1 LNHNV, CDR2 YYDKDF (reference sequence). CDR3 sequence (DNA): TGTGCCACCAATACGGTTGGAGAGACTTTGGGCTACACCTTC. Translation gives CATNTVGETLGYTF.

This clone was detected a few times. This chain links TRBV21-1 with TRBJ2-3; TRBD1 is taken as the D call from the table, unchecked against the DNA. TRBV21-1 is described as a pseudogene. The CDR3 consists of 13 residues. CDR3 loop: CARLIGVTDTQYF. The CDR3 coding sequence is TGTGCCAGACTAATAGGGGTGACAGATACGCAGTATTTT.

The CDR3 nucleotides are TGCGCCAGCAGCTTGGAAGGTCTAGCGGGAGGGCCGCGAGGCATTCAGTACTTC. Protein product: CASSLEGLAGGPRGIQYF. The chain combines TRBV5-1 with TRBJ2-4, with 12 nucleotides matching TRBD2. CDR1 is SGHRS, CDR2 YFSETQ, per germline. The CDR3 runs 18 residues. Trimming took 0 bases from V and 9 from J; bases not matched to a gene: 13. The full variable domain, in which reference TRBV5-1 and TRBJ2-4 provide the parts outside the CDR3, is KAGVTQTPRYLIKTRGQQVTLSCSPISGHRSVSWYQQTPGQGLQFLFEYFSETQRNKGNFPGRFSGRQFSNSRSEMNVSTLELGDSALYLCASSLEGLAGGPRGIQYFGAGTRLSVL.

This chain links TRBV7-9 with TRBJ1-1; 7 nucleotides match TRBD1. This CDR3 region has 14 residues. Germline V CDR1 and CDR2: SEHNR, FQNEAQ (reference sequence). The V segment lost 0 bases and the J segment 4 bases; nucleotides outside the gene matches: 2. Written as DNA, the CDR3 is TGTGCCAGCAGCTTAGCGCCAGGGGGCACTGAAGCTTTCTTT. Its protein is CASSLAPGGTEAFF.

CDR3 sequence: CASSKDRGEDEQYF. DNA of the CDR3: TGCGCCAGCAGCAAGGACAGGGGTGAGGACGAGCAGTACTTC. The chain uses TRBV5-1 and TRBJ2-7, with 9 bases matching TRBD1. Trimming removed 4 bases from V and 5 bases from J; junction bases left unmatched: 7. The CDR3 runs to 14 residues. In germline, CDR1 is SGHRS, CDR2 YFSETQ.

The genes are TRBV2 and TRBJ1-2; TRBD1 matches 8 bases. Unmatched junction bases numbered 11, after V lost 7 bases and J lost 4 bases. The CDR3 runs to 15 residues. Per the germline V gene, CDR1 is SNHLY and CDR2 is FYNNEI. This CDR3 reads CASTVGQGRTYGYTF. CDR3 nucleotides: TGTGCCAGCACCGTCGGACAGGGTAGGACCTATGGCTACACCTTC.

CDR3 nucleotides: TGTGCCAGCAGCAAAGCTCCTAGCGGGAACTCCTACGAGCAGTACTTC. Translating gives CASSKAPSGNSYEQYF. The chain is built from TRBV21-1 and TRBJ2-7; the table's TRBD2 call for D was not verified on the DNA. TRBV21-1 is given as a pseudogene. This CDR3 has 16 residues.

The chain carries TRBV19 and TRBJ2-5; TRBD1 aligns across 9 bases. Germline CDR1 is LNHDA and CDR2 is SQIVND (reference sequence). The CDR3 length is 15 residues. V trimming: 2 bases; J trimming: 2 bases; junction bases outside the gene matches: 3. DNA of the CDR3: TGTGCCAGTAGTATACTGGGGACAGGGCAAGAGACCCAGTACTTC. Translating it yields CASSILGTGQETQYF. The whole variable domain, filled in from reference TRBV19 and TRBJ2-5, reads DGGITQSPKYLFRKEGQNVTLSCEQNLNHDAMYWYRQDPGQGLRLIYYSQIVNDFQKGDIAEGYSVSREKKESFPLTVTSAQKNPTAFYLCASSILGTGQETQYFGPGTRLLVL.

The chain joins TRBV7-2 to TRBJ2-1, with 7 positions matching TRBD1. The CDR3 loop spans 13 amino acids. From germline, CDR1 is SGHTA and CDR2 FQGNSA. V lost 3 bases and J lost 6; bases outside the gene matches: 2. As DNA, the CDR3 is TGTGCCAGCAGCTTGGGGACAGTCAATGAGCAGTTCTTC. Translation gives CASSLGTVNEQFF.